A single T cell receptor (beta chain) is shown here with its context. Its antigen remains unknown. The record originates from a study of T cell responses to AZD1222 COVID-19 vaccine. Study summary: Researchers grouped second doses given at about 4 or about 12 weeks into one pool. Regarding the study as a whole: The study found vaccine-associated CD4 TCRs spanning spike, dominant at 160-218 and 743-854. The reported proportion of spike-specific TCRs targeting unmutated variant regions was nearly half.

V lost 3 bases to trimming and J lost 5 bases, with 19 bases between them. Germline CDR1 reads SGHTA; CDR2 reads FQGNSA. The CDR3 runs to 17 residues. The table came from immunoSEQ multiplex PCR; TCRdb's copy has only in-frame clones and leaves some out. This sample has roughly 160,000 clones, with about 91% found just once. This specimen consisted of peripheral blood, obtained on day 0 of AZD1222 vaccination. This receptor was identified in an adult in good health. V usage is TRBV7-2 and J usage is TRBJ2-2, with D perhaps matching TRBD1 (6 bases). Here the CDR3 reads CASSFMGHGLLTGELFF. The CDR3 nucleotides read TGTGCCAGCAGCTTTATGGGACACGGACTTTTAACCGGGGAGCTGTTTTTT.